This T cell receptor beta chain was captured by sequencing in a study of T-cell reconstitution after alpha-beta-depleted transplantation in children (dated by TCRdb to 2015 to 2016). With regard to the full study: Using TCR repertoire profiling, the study followed T-cell immune reconstitution in a quantitative way in children after TCRalphabeta/CD19-depleted allogeneic hematopoietic cell transplantation.

The library relied on PCR. Sequencing was performed on an Illumina HiSeq 2500. TCR libraries were prepared with molecular barcoding, using unique molecular identifiers to normalize TCRbeta repertoire quantification. The public reads were quality trimmed at Q25 with fastp and then assembled into clones with MiXCR by TCRdb, keeping productive beta chains. For every CDR3 protein sequence, its rows merge into one entry that carries the most common genes and DNA. The sample records 240,000 or so distinct CDR3 sequences, 9.5% to 15% of which are singletons. Together, the top ten hold over 2.5% of the sample. This clonotype was counted many times. There is no known antigen for this receptor. The sample holds no much larger clone one base away, and base qualities are not on file. Measured from the cysteine to the phenylalanine, the CDR3 is 17 residues long. Only the CDR3 portion is preserved as DNA: 51 bases, with reading frame beginning at the first base. V loses 3 bases, J loses 6 bases, and the germline ends lie 21 bases apart. CDR1 and CDR2, per the germline V gene, are SGHDN and FVKESK.

The sequence came from a human donor who donated a stem cell graft to a child with acute lymphoblastic leukemia. The source material was PBMCs from the stem cell graft donor, sampled from the stem cell graft. The rearrangement joined TRBV14 to TRBJ2-1, with the D gene call left open. The CDR3 region reads CASSHQSSKTNRNEQFF. Here is the DNA: TGTGCCAGCAGCCACCAGAGTTCGAAAACCAATCGCAATGAGCAGTTCTTC.